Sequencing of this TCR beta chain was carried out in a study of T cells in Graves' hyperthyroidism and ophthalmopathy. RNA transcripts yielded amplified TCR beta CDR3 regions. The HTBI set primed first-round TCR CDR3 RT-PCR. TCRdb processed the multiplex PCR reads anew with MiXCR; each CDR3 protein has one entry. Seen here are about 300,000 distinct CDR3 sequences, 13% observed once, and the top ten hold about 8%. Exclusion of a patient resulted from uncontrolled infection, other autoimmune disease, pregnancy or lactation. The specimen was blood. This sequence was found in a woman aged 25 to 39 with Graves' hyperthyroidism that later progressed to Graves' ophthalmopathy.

For the CDR3, the DNA is TGTGCCAGCAGCCAAGATGTCGATCGGGAGACCCAGTACTTC. Translating gives CASSQDVDRETQYF. This chain links TRBV4-2 with TRBJ2-5; D ambiguous. The V gene lost 0 bases and the J gene lost 5 bases, with 10 bases spanning the gap. Germline V lookup: CDR1 LGHNA, CDR2 YNFKEQ. CDR3 length: 14 residues.